This TCR beta chain is drawn from a study of blood T cell repertoires in COVID-19. The overall study: Whether acute or convalescent, the COVID-19 samples came from the United States, Italy and Spain.

Measured with immunoSEQ multiplex PCR; TCRdb has only the in-frame clones, and not every one. The table includes about 120,000 clones, 78% detected once. CDR1 MNHEY and CDR2 SVGEGT come from the germline V gene. The CDR3 consists of 15 residues. V dropped 6 bases and J dropped 6 bases, with 18 bases sitting between them. Sequenced sample: peripheral blood. The receptor's source is a man in his 70s with acute or convalescent COVID-19. The rearrangement uses TRBV6-2 or TRBV6-3 and TRBJ2-1; D possibly corresponds to TRBD2 (5 bases). The CDR3 sequence is CASSSPSWISNEQFF. The CDR3 DNA is TGTGCCAGCAGCTCCCCTAGCTGGATATCCAATGAGCAGTTCTTC.